This entry lists 21 T cell receptor beta chains sequenced from one sample in a study of OX40 agonist ivuxolimab in advanced cancers. Libraries were prepared by immunoSEQ multiplex PCR; TCRdb keeps only in-frame clonotypes and omits some of them. The data hold around 31,000 clones, with 80% to 95% observed a single time. The sequenced sample was CD4+ or CD8+ T cells sorted from blood, obtained in a trial of the OX40 agonist ivuxolimab. These receptors all stem from an adult with an advanced solid tumor such as melanoma, head and neck, liver or kidney cancer.

This chain joins TRBV7-9 and TRBJ2-7; possibly TRBD1 for D (5 bases). The V end was cut by 5 bases, the J end by 6 bases, with 14 bases between. This CDR3 has 13 amino acids. The germline gives CDR1 SEHNR, CDR2 FQNEAQ (reference sequence). The DNA of the CDR3 is TGTGCCAGCAGCCCTTCGACAAGGGGCGAGCAGTACGTC. This encodes CASSPSTRGEQYV.

The chain has TRBV21-1 and TRBJ2-1; TRBD1, the D gene given by the table, was not confirmed from the DNA. TRBV21-1 is listed as a pseudogene. CDR3 size: 17 residues. CDR3 region: CASSKAFGQGVYNEQFF. The CDR3 region has the DNA TGTGCCAGCAGCAAAGCCTTCGGACAGGGAGTCTACAATGAGCAGTTCTTC.

The CDR3 spells CASSVTVSSYEQYF. The DNA of the CDR3 is TGTGCCAGCAGTGTTACGGTGAGCTCCTACGAGCAGTACTTC. The rearrangement uses TRBV27 and TRBJ2-7; D is unresolved. The CDR3 totals 14 residues. Trimming left V 5 bases short and J 0 bases short, with 11 bases between. Germline loops: CDR1 MNHEY, CDR2 SMNVEV (reference sequence).

This chain joins TRBV9 and TRBJ2-7; D tentatively fits TRBD1 or TRBD2 (5 bases each). Germline values: CDR1 SGDLS, CDR2 YYNGEE. The CDR3 spans 16 residues. Deletions cut 0 bases from V and 4 bases from J, with 17 bases between. The CDR3 here is CASSVGRWAGPYEQYV. CDR3 DNA sequence: TGTGCCAGCAGCGTAGGGAGGTGGGCAGGGCCGTACGAGCAGTACGTC.

CDR3 nucleotides: TGTGCCAGTAGTCTCGACCTGGGCAATCAGCCCCAGCATTTT. Translating gives CASSLDLGNQPQHF. The chain recombines TRBV19 with TRBJ1-5, with D uncertain. CDR3 length equals 14 residues. With 5 bases removed from V and 2 bases from J, the gap between germline ends came to 10 bases. Germline loops: CDR1 LNHDA, CDR2 SQIVND (reference sequence).

This clone has just one count. This rearrangement joins TRBV6-1 to TRBJ2-7, with 9 bases fitting TRBD1. Germline values: CDR1 MNHNS, CDR2 SASEGT. Germline trimming cut 5 bases from V and 4 bases from J; bases unmatched to any gene: 6. The CDR3 length is 14 residues. CDR3 DNA: TGTGCCAGCAGTACCGGGACAGGGTGGTACGAGCAGTACTTC. This sequence encodes CASSTGTGWYEQYF.

The chain carries TRBV4-1 and TRBJ1-5; 10 nucleotides align to TRBD1. V shed 4 bases, J shed 12 bases, and the junction held 12 bases outside the gene matches. CDR3 length: 15 residues. Germline V gene data show CDR1 as MGHRA and CDR2 as YSYEKL. The CDR3 bases are TGCGCCAGCAGCCCATTTAGTGCGGGACAGGGGCACCAGCATTTT. Encoded protein: CASSPFSAGQGHQHF.

A single count supports this clone. The chain carries TRBV19 and TRBJ2-7; TRBD2 matches at 7 bases. CDR1 and CDR2 from the germline V gene are LNHDA and SQIVND (reference sequence). The CDR3 is 18 amino acids. With 0 bases clipped from V and 0 bases from J, the junction kept 11 bases outside the gene matches. The CDR3 spells CASSIDARAGESSYEQYF. DNA for the CDR3: TGTGCCAGTAGTATAGATGCCCGCGCGGGGGAAAGCTCCTACGAGCAGTACTTC. Full variable domain (rest looked up from reference TRBV19 and TRBJ2-7): DGGITQSPKYLFRKEGQNVTLSCEQNLNHDAMYWYRQDPGQGLRLIYYSQIVNDFQKGDIAEGYSVSREKKESFPLTVTSAQKNPTAFYLCASSIDARAGESSYEQYFGPGTRLTVT.

The J gene is TRBJ2-2, the V gene TRBV7-9; D gene unclear. This CDR3 is 13 amino acids long. V was shortened by 4 bases and J by 10 bases, with 13 bases between the two germline ends. Germline V gene data show CDR1 as SEHNR and CDR2 as FQNEAQ (reference sequence). The CDR3 DNA follows: TGTGCCAGCAGCTCATGGATTTTAGAGGAGCTGTTTTTT. This codes for CASSSWILEELFF.

The chain combines TRBV10-3 with TRBJ1-1; maybe TRBD1 (6 bases). The CDR3 runs to 13 residues. V was trimmed by 8 bases and J by 0 bases, leaving 10 bases between them. Germline V gene sequence: CDR1 ENHRY, CDR2 SYGVKD. The CDR3 protein is CAIRQALNTEAFF. The DNA for the CDR3 is TGTGCCATCCGACAGGCCTTGAACACTGAAGCTTTCTTT.

The chain couples TRBV5-8 to TRBJ2-7; TRBD2 matches 8 bases. CDR1 is SGHTS and CDR2 is YDEGEE in the germline V gene. V lost 4 bases and J lost 4; bases outside the gene matches: 7. CDR3 length: 14 residues. The CDR3 nucleotides read TGTGCCAGCAGCCTTAGCGGGATTGGTTACGAGCAGTACTTC. It encodes CASSLSGIGYEQYF.

The V call is TRBV9, the J call TRBJ1-1, with 7 bases that match TRBD1. Per germline, CDR1 SGDLS and CDR2 YYNGEE. After removal of 3 bases from V and 1 base from J, the junction contained 6 bases not matched to a gene. The CDR3 consists of 15 residues. CDR3 in DNA: TGTGCCAGCAGCGCCGCAGGGGGTCGGAACACTGAAGCTTTCTTT. This gives the protein CASSAAGGRNTEAFF.

The gene calls are TRBV13 and TRBJ1-1, with no clear D. In germline, CDR1 is PRHDT, CDR2 FYEKMQ (reference sequence). The CDR3 totals 15 residues. Deletions cut 4 bases from V and 0 bases from J, with 12 bases between. This CDR3 is CASSSGSSLNTEAFF. CDR3 bases: TGTGCCAGCAGCTCTGGGTCGTCCCTGAACACTGAAGCTTTCTTT.

The genes are TRBV6-1 and TRBJ2-7; maybe TRBD2 (7 bases). With 6 bases removed from V and 4 bases from J, the gap between germline ends came to 16 bases. The CDR3 has 14 residues. The germline V gene has CDR1 MNHNS and CDR2 SASEGT. CDR3 DNA sequence: TGTGCCAGCAGCTATGCTAGGGGGGGATACGAGCAGTACGTC. This encodes CASSYARGGYEQYV.

The CDR3 is CASSSTQGLPYEQYF. The CDR3 DNA sequence: TGTGCCAGCAGCTCCACCCAGGGACTTCCCTACGAGCAGTACTTC. This chain connects TRBV13 to TRBJ2-7; perhaps TRBD2 as D (6 bases). Germline CDR1 reads PRHDT; CDR2 reads FYEKMQ (reference sequence). This CDR3 comprises 15 residues. Trimming pared 4 bases from V and 2 bases from J, leaving 15 bases between.

The rearrangement uses TRBV7-9 and TRBJ2-5; D unresolved. V gave up 2 bases and J gave up 0 bases, with 10 bases separating them. Germline assignment: CDR1 SEHNR and CDR2 FQNEAQ (reference sequence). This CDR3 comprises 15 residues. This CDR3 is CASSLLTAYQETQYF. CDR3 nucleotides: TGTGCCAGCAGCTTATTGACGGCGTACCAAGAGACCCAGTACTTC.

The V gene is TRBV4-1, the J gene TRBJ1-2, with D perhaps TRBD1 (6 bases). Looked up from germline, CDR1 is MGHRA and CDR2 is YSYEKL. V lost 2 bases and J 0 bases, leaving 13 bases between the germline ends. The CDR3 length is 16 residues. The CDR3 DNA reads as TGCGCCAGCAGCCAAACGCAGGGGCCATCTAACTATGGCTACACCTTC. Translated, it gives CASSQTQGPSNYGYTF.

The chain is built from TRBV27 and TRBJ2-3, with TRBD2 as a possible D gene (6 bases). The germline CDR1 and CDR2 sequences are MNHEY and SMNVEV (reference sequence). CDR3 length: 12 amino acids. V was pared by 3 bases and J by 6 bases, with 7 bases between. The CDR3 spells CASSFRGDTQYF. As DNA, the CDR3 is TGTGCCAGCAGTTTCCGGGGGGATACGCAGTATTTT.

The rearrangement uses TRBV5-4 and TRBJ1-3, with 7 bases identical to TRBD1. CDR1 and CDR2 from the germline V gene are SGHNT and YYREEE (reference sequence). Trimming took 4 bases from V and 0 from J; bases not matched to a gene: 4. The CDR3 totals 15 residues. The CDR3 coding sequence is TGTGCCAGCAGCCACGGGGACAGCTCTGGAAACACCATATATTTT. This sequence encodes CASSHGDSSGNTIYF.

The J gene is TRBJ1-1, the V gene TRBV5-8; D is undetermined. The germline V and J ends were trimmed by 6 bases and 2 bases, with 23 bases remaining between them. Germline V gives CDR1 SGHTS, CDR2 YDEGEE. The CDR3 is 17 residues long. In DNA form, the CDR3 reads TGTGCCAGCACCACTAGCACGGCCGGATTAGCTAACACTGAAGCTTTCTTT. Its translation: CASTTSTAGLANTEAFF.

V usage is TRBV9 and J usage is TRBJ2-1, with D tentatively TRBD2 (5 bases). The CDR3 loop spans 16 amino acids. The ends were cut back, 4 bases at V and 4 bases at J, with 18 bases in the middle. Germline V gene lookup returns CDR1 SGDLS and CDR2 YYNGEE. The CDR3 DNA is TGTGCCAGCAGCCCCATGGACGGAGGAGTTTACAATGAGCAGTTCTTC. It specifies CASSPMDGGVYNEQFF.